The 32 T cell receptor beta chains listed next were all sequenced from one sample in a study of control samples from healthy donors and cancer patients. Some clones are missing from TCRdb's copy, which holds only in-frame ones; the method was immunoSEQ multiplex PCR. The data contain tens of thousands of clones, roughly 84% of them singletons. Sequencing was performed on blood. These receptors were collected from a woman in her forties or fifties in good health.

This clone appeared many times. V usage is TRBV6-5 and J usage is TRBJ1-5; D ambiguous. This CDR3 spans 13 amino acids. The ends were cut back, 5 bases at V and 5 bases at J, with 10 bases in the middle. Germline V lookup: CDR1 MNHEY, CDR2 SVGAGI. CDR3 region: CASSLEWDQPQHF. CDR3 DNA sequence: TGTGCCAGCAGTCTGGAGTGGGATCAGCCCCAGCATTTT.

This chain joins TRBV14 and TRBJ2-1; possibly TRBD2 for D (6 bases). The V gene's germline CDR1 is SGHDN and CDR2 FVKESK. V was trimmed by 2 bases and J by 5 bases, leaving 10 bases between them. The CDR3 covers 14 residues. CDR3 nucleotides: TGTGCCAGCAGCCAATTGGGACTCAACAATGAGCAGTTCTTC. It encodes CASSQLGLNNEQFF.

This chain links TRBV4-1 with TRBJ2-2, with D perhaps given as TRBD1 or TRBD2 (7 bases each). The CDR3 sequence is 16 residues long. V lost 0 bases, J lost 5 bases, and 13 bases lay in between. The germline V gene has CDR1 MGHRA and CDR2 YSYEKL. The CDR3 protein is CASSQDNRGGTGELFF. The DNA of the CDR3 is TGCGCCAGCAGCCAAGATAACAGGGGAGGGACCGGGGAGCTGTTTTTT.

The rearrangement links TRBV9 to TRBJ1-3; 7 bases line up with TRBD1. From germline, CDR1 is SGDLS and CDR2 YYNGEE. The V segment lost 3 bases and the J segment 3 bases; nucleotides outside the gene matches: 9. There are 16 residues in the CDR3. The CDR3 reads CASSAGGFNGGNTIYF. CDR3 DNA: TGTGCCAGCAGCGCAGGGGGATTTAACGGTGGAAACACCATATATTTT. The variable domain in full, completed from reference TRBV9 and TRBJ1-3, reads DSGVTQTPKHLITATGQRVTLRCSPRSGDLSVYWYQQSLDQGLQFLIQYYNGEERAKGNILERFSAQQFPDLHSELNLSSLELGDSALYFCASSAGGFNGGNTIYFGEGSWLTVV.

J is TRBJ2-7 and V is TRBV6-6, with unresolved D. The CDR3 totals 11 residues. Germline CDR1 reads MNHNY; CDR2 reads SVGAGI (reference sequence). Trimming removed 5 bases at V and 4 bases at J, with 6 bases between. For the CDR3, the DNA is TGTGCCAGCAGTACAGAGTACGAGCAGTACTTC. It yields the protein CASSTEYEQYF.

The genes are TRBV19 and TRBJ2-7, with D perhaps TRBD2 (6 bases). The germline V and J ends were trimmed by 3 bases and 0 bases, with 12 bases remaining between them. The germline gives CDR1 LNHDA, CDR2 SQIVND (reference sequence). The CDR3 consists of 15 residues. The DNA of the CDR3 is TGTGCCAGTAGTATCGGAGGGGCTAGCTCCTACGAGCAGTACTTC. It yields the protein CASSIGGASSYEQYF.

J is TRBJ1-1 and V is TRBV6-5; D is unresolved. V lost 5 bases to trimming and J lost 1 base, with 8 bases between them. Germline loops: CDR1 MNHEY, CDR2 SVGAGI. The CDR3 has 13 residues. This CDR3 is CASSTLTNTEAFF. The CDR3, as DNA: TGTGCCAGCAGTACCCTAACGAACACTGAAGCTTTCTTT.

The chain is built from TRBV12-3 or TRBV12-4 and TRBJ1-1; D may be TRBD1 (5 bases). Between the trimmed V and J ends, which lost 6 bases and 4 bases, there was a span of 12 bases. The CDR3 contains 13 residues. In DNA, the CDR3 is TGTGCCAGCAGCCTCAGGGTTCTCACTGAAGCTTTCTTT. Protein product: CASSLRVLTEAFF.

The chain is built from TRBV2 and TRBJ1-2; D might be TRBD1 (6 bases). Germline CDR1 and CDR2: SNHLY and FYNNEI. V lost 3 bases and J 3 bases, leaving 23 bases between the germline ends. The CDR3 totals 18 residues. CDR3 region: CASSDPLFANSGDYGYTF. The CDR3, as DNA: TGTGCCAGCAGTGACCCCTTGTTCGCAAACTCAGGGGACTATGGCTACACCTTC.

The chain links TRBV10-1 to TRBJ2-1; perhaps TRBD2 as D (5 bases). CDR1 WNHNN and CDR2 SYGVQD come from the germline V gene (reference sequence). The CDR3 loop spans 15 amino acids. V shed 5 bases and J shed 4 bases, with 15 bases lying between them. This chain's CDR3 is CASSPPGREYNEQFF. The CDR3 nucleotides are TGCGCCAGCAGTCCTCCCGGACGGGAATACAATGAGCAGTTCTTC.

The CDR3 coding sequence is TGCGCCAGCAGCTTCGGGACAGGGTGGGGAGATACGCAGTATTTT. Amino acid sequence: CASSFGTGWGDTQYF. J is TRBJ2-3 and V is TRBV5-1; 9 bases are shared with TRBD1. The V segment lost 2 bases and the J segment 5 bases; nucleotides outside the gene matches: 6. Germline V gene sequence: CDR1 SGHRS, CDR2 YFSETQ. The CDR3 has 15 amino acids. Supplemented by reference TRBV5-1 and TRBJ2-3, the full variable domain reads KAGVTQTPRYLIKTRGQQVTLSCSPISGHRSVSWYQQTPGQGLQFLFEYFSETQRNKGNFPGRFSGRQFSNSRSEMNVSTLELGDSALYLCASSFGTGWGDTQYFGPGTRLTVL.

This rearrangement joins TRBV3-1 (or the pseudogene TRBV3-2) to TRBJ1-4, with D possibly TRBD1 on 5 matching bases. This CDR3 has 14 residues. V gave up 5 bases and J gave up 7 bases, with 14 bases separating them. Per germline, CDR1 LGHDT and CDR2 YNNKEL (reference sequence). CDR3 nucleotide sequence: TGTGCCAGCAGCTTATTCCGGGACCTTGAAAAACTGTTTTTT. This translates into CASSLFRDLEKLFF.

This clone was recorded once. This chain joins TRBV6-5 and TRBJ1-5; TRBD1 aligns across 7 bases. Germline CDR1 reads MNHEY; CDR2 reads SVGAGI. Trimming at V came to 8 bases and at J to 6 bases, leaving 7 bases not matched to a gene. The CDR3 covers 13 residues. The CDR3, as DNA: TGTGCCAGCGCCGACAGGGAAGGTCAGCCCCAGCATTTT. Amino acid sequence: CASADREGQPQHF.

The chain is built from TRBV7-9 and TRBJ1-2; 7 nucleotides agree with TRBD1. Germline CDR1 and CDR2: SEHNR and FQNEAQ (reference sequence). The CDR3 spans 14 residues. After removal of 2 bases from V and 5 bases from J, the junction contained 5 bases not matched to a gene. CDR3 region: CASSLLQGTYGYTF. DNA for the CDR3: TGTGCCAGCAGCTTATTACAGGGGACTTATGGCTACACCTTC.

The J gene is TRBJ2-1, the V gene TRBV9; D remains ambiguous. The CDR3 length is 14 residues. Trimming shortened V by 0 bases and J by 5 bases, and 9 bases separated the two germline ends. Germline CDR1 is SGDLS and CDR2 is YYNGEE. The CDR3 loop reads CASSVALADNEQFF. The CDR3 nucleotides read TGTGCCAGCAGCGTAGCACTCGCTGACAATGAGCAGTTCTTC.

This sequence joins TRBV6-5 and TRBJ1-2; the match to TRBD1 covers 8 bases. Germline trimming cut 3 bases from V and 7 bases from J; bases unmatched to any gene: 13. CDR1 is MNHEY, CDR2 SVGAGI, per germline. This CDR3 contains 16 residues. DNA for the CDR3: TGTGCCAGCAGTTATCAGAGGACAGGGAAAGGCCCTGGCTACACCTTC. Protein product: CASSYQRTGKGPGYTF.

The table lists this clone with a count of one. The chain is built from TRBV7-9 and TRBJ1-1, with D unresolved. The ends were cut back, 2 bases at V and 3 bases at J, with 7 bases in the middle. Germline values: CDR1 SEHNR, CDR2 FQNEAQ (reference sequence). The CDR3 totals 13 residues. CDR3 bases: TGTGCCAGCAGCTTAAGCTTTGACACTGAAGCTTTCTTT. Protein product: CASSLSFDTEAFF.

The CDR3 DNA reads TGTGCCAGCAGCTTCAACTCCTATAATTCACCCCTCCACTTT. The encoded protein is CASSFNSYNSPLHF. J is TRBJ1-6 and V is TRBV11-2; D gene ambiguous. Germline V gives CDR1 SGHAT, CDR2 FQNNGV. V lost 3 bases to trimming and J lost 0 bases, with 3 bases between them. The CDR3 runs 14 residues.

The rearrangement links TRBV5-4 to TRBJ2-3; 12 bases line up with TRBD2. J was trimmed by 3 bases and V by 4 bases; bases with no gene match: 15. The CDR3 contains 19 residues. Germline V gene sequence: CDR1 SGHNT, CDR2 YYREEE (reference sequence). Here the CDR3 reads CASSSQGSLAGGRTDTQYF. In DNA form, the CDR3 reads TGTGCCAGCAGCAGTCAGGGGTCGCTAGCGGGGGGGCGAACAGATACGCAGTATTTT.

The chain uses TRBV27 and TRBJ2-2; no clear D gene. Trimming shortened V by 3 bases and J by 6 bases, and 5 bases separated the two germline ends. The germline V gene has CDR1 MNHEY and CDR2 SMNVEV (reference sequence). This CDR3 region has 12 residues. CDR3 protein: CASSFISGELFF. CDR3 DNA sequence: TGTGCCAGCAGTTTTATTTCCGGGGAGCTGTTTTTT.

The genes are TRBV5-4 and TRBJ2-7; no reliable D call. Germline V gives CDR1 SGHNT, CDR2 YYREEE (reference sequence). This CDR3 is 12 amino acids long. V gave up 0 bases and J gave up 6 bases, with 7 bases separating them. In DNA form, the CDR3 reads TGTGCCAGCAGCTTGGTGGACGGCGAGCAGTACTTC. It encodes CASSLVDGEQYF.

CDR3 coding DNA: TGTGCCAGCAGCGCCCGACAGGACCCTCTCTACGAGCAGTACTTC. Protein sequence: CASSARQDPLYEQYF. The V call is TRBV7-2, the J call TRBJ2-7; the D gene is possibly TRBD1 (6 bases). The CDR3 length is 15 residues. V dropped 5 bases and J dropped 3 bases, with 17 bases sitting between them. Germline V gene data show CDR1 as SGHTA and CDR2 as FQGNSA.

The chain carries TRBV7-2 and TRBJ1-1; TRBD1 might be the D (6 bases). Germline assignment: CDR1 SGHTA and CDR2 FQGNSA. This CDR3 is 16 amino acids long. V lost 2 bases, J lost 0 bases, and 13 bases lay in between. The CDR3 DNA sequence: TGTGCCAGCAGCTTAATGGGACAAAGGGTGAACACTGAAGCTTTCTTT. It yields the protein CASSLMGQRVNTEAFF.

The CDR3 protein is CASSQEGLGVTEAFF. The DNA of the CDR3 is TGTGCCAGCAGCCAAGAAGGATTAGGGGTAACTGAAGCTTTCTTT. The J gene is TRBJ1-1, the V gene TRBV3-1 (or the pseudogene TRBV3-2), with D possibly matching TRBD1 (5 bases). CDR3 length: 15 amino acids. The V end lost 0 bases, the J end lost 5 bases, and 13 bases lay between the germline ends. Germline V gives CDR1 LGHDT, CDR2 YNNKEL (reference sequence).

V gene TRBV14 combines with J gene TRBJ2-2; 7 nucleotides align to TRBD1. The CDR3 loop spans 16 amino acids. Looked up from germline, CDR1 is SGHDN and CDR2 is FVKESK. V trimming: 0 bases; J trimming: 1 base; junction bases outside the gene matches: 2. The CDR3: CASSQERTGNTGELFF. CDR3 DNA: TGTGCCAGCAGCCAAGAGAGGACAGGGAACACCGGGGAGCTGTTTTTT.

The chain has TRBV7-6 and TRBJ2-3, with D possibly being TRBD2 (6 bases). The CDR3 length is 15 residues. The germline CDR1 and CDR2 sequences are SGHVS and FNYEAQ. V was trimmed by 5 bases and J by 2 bases, leaving 14 bases between them. For the CDR3, the DNA is TGTGCCAGCAGCCGTACGGAGGGGACCACAGATACGCAGTATTTT. This translates into CASSRTEGTTDTQYF.

The chain employs TRBV13 and TRBJ2-3, with TRBD2 matching over 9 bases. The CDR3 consists of 16 residues. With V trimmed by 3 bases and J by 2 bases, 6 bases remained unmatched. From germline, CDR1 is PRHDT and CDR2 FYEKMQ (reference sequence). As DNA, the CDR3 is TGTGCCAGCAGCTTGGCTAGCGGGGTATACACAGATACGCAGTATTTT. Protein product: CASSLASGVYTDTQYF.

J is TRBJ1-1 and V is TRBV6-1; D is undetermined. CDR1 and CDR2 (germline): MNHNS, SASEGT. The CDR3 runs to 17 residues. Deletions cut 1 base from V and 2 bases from J, with 17 bases between. The CDR3 here is CASSEVGGWAVNTEAFF. Here the CDR3 DNA reads TGTGCCAGCAGTGAAGTTGGAGGGTGGGCTGTTAACACTGAAGCTTTCTTT.

The chain couples TRBV19 to TRBJ2-3, with TRBD1 matching 7 bases. Germline V gene lookup returns CDR1 LNHDA and CDR2 SQIVND (reference sequence). The CDR3 length is 16 residues. With 1 base clipped from V and 1 base from J, the junction kept 5 bases outside the gene matches. The CDR3 DNA sequence: TGTGCCAGTAGTATAGGTCAGGACAGGCGCACAGATACGCAGTATTTT. The encoded protein is CASSIGQDRRTDTQYF.

V and J are TRBV12-3 or TRBV12-4 and TRBJ1-1; D unresolved. The CDR3 consists of 13 residues. Between the trimmed V and J ends, which lost 3 bases and 1 base, there was a span of 6 bases. The CDR3: CASSLSGNTEAFF. The DNA for the CDR3 is TGTGCCAGCAGTTTGTCGGGGAACACTGAAGCTTTCTTT.

The rearrangement uses TRBV27 and TRBJ1-6, with TRBD1 identical over 7 bases. This CDR3 is built from 15 residues. Looked up from germline, CDR1 is MNHEY and CDR2 is SMNVEV (reference sequence). V dropped 5 bases and J dropped 10; count of bases not matched to a gene: 11. The CDR3: CASSLRDSPRSPLHF. CDR3 bases: TGTGCCAGCAGTCTCCGGGACAGCCCCAGGTCACCCCTCCACTTT.

The chain combines TRBV19 with TRBJ1-4; D possibly corresponds to TRBD1 (6 bases). Germline CDR1 LNHDA, CDR2 SQIVND (reference sequence). Trimming took off 5 bases at V and 2 bases at J, with 12 bases between the two ends. The CDR3 runs to 15 residues. DNA of the CDR3: TGTGCCAGTAGTGATCAGCAGGGGACTAATGAAAAACTGTTTTTT. This codes for CASSDQQGTNEKLFF.